Below, 17 T cell receptor beta chains from the same sample are listed, as sequenced in a study of shared clonotypes between healthy human individuals. Clones were sequenced by immunoSEQ multiplex PCR, and TCRdb holds only the in-frame ones, with some missing. This sample yields a few million clones, of which 90% to 95% are seen a single time; around 0.14% belongs to the top ten. The source material was naive CD4+ T cells sorted from blood. Subset defined: CD45RA+ positively selected. All receptors come from a man between 18 and 29 years old in good health.

The chain has TRBV11-2 and TRBJ2-5, with 7 bases aligning to TRBD2. The germline V gene has CDR1 SGHAT and CDR2 FQNNGV. CDR3 length: 16 amino acids. V lost 5 bases, J lost 2 bases, and 11 bases stayed unmatched. The CDR3 protein is CASSQVQWRGQETQYF. DNA of the CDR3: TGTGCCAGCAGCCAAGTCCAGTGGCGGGGGCAAGAGACCCAGTACTTC.

The chain combines TRBV11-2 with TRBJ2-3; D not certain. Trimming took 2 bases from V and 2 from J, leaving 14 bases between them. Germline V gives CDR1 SGHAT, CDR2 FQNNGV. The CDR3 contains 16 residues. In nucleotides, the CDR3 is TGTGCCAGCAGCTTAACCCCGAACAGTTTCACAGATACGCAGTATTTT. Encoded protein: CASSLTPNSFTDTQYF.

The chain carries TRBV6-1 and TRBJ2-7; TRBD2 matches at 13 bases. The CDR3 sequence is 14 residues long. Per the germline V gene, CDR1 is MNHNS and CDR2 is SASEGT. V lost 5 bases, J lost 7 bases, and 5 bases stayed unmatched. The CDR3 protein is CASSSTSGGREQYF. As DNA, the CDR3 is TGTGCCAGCAGTTCGACTAGCGGGGGGAGAGAGCAGTACTTC.

This sequence joins TRBV6-1 and TRBJ2-1, with D possibly matching TRBD1 (5 bases). With 8 bases removed from V and 4 bases from J, the gap between germline ends came to 12 bases. CDR1 and CDR2 from the germline V gene are MNHNS and SASEGT. The CDR3 length is 13 residues. CDR3: CASDRGLYNEQFF. DNA of the CDR3: TGTGCCAGCGATAGGGGCCTATACAATGAGCAGTTCTTC.

The V and J genes are TRBV28 and TRBJ2-7; D is possibly TRBD2 (5 bases). The CDR3 loop spans 12 amino acids. CDR1 is MDHEN, CDR2 SYDVKM, per germline. V was shortened by 6 bases and J by 12 bases, with 18 bases between the two germline ends. The CDR3 reads CASSEFGLPPYF. DNA of the CDR3: TGTGCCAGCAGCGAGTTCGGACTCCCTCCGTACTTC.

This chain uses TRBV6-1 with TRBJ1-6, with 8 bases that match TRBD1. J was trimmed by 5 bases and V by 3 bases; bases with no gene match: 3. This CDR3 has 15 amino acids. Per the germline V gene, CDR1 is MNHNS and CDR2 is SASEGT. The CDR3 sequence: CASSDRDRNNSPLHF. The DNA of the CDR3 is TGTGCCAGCAGTGACCGGGACAGGAATAATTCACCCCTCCACTTT.

Of note for this clone: Because the CDR3's place on the DNA is in doubt, the DNA is left out and the CDR3 is given as listed by TCRdb. The V call is TRBV2, the J call TRBJ1-6; the table's TRBD1 call for D was not verified on the DNA. The CDR3 has 20 residues if both end residues are counted. Per germline, CDR1 SNHLY and CDR2 FYNNEI. CDR3 residues: CASSPQTLVGAGASFVAIHF.

The V gene is TRBV5-4, the J gene TRBJ2-1; no reliable D call. Germline V gene sequence: CDR1 SGHNT, CDR2 YYREEE (reference sequence). The CDR3 covers 12 residues. Trimming cost V 2 bases and J 8 bases, with 8 bases left between them. This CDR3 reads CASSFDWDEQFF. CDR3 DNA: TGTGCCAGCAGCTTCGACTGGGATGAGCAGTTCTTC. Full variable domain (missing parts from reference TRBV5-4 and TRBJ2-1): ETGVTQSPTHLIKTRGQQVTLRCSSQSGHNTVSWYQQALGQGPQFIFQYYREEENGRGNFPPRFSGLQFPNYSSELNVNALELDDSALYLCASSFDWDEQFFGPGTRLTVL.

In its sample, this clone was seen once. The chain has TRBV19 and TRBJ2-5; no clear D gene. The V gene lost 5 bases and the J gene lost 2 bases, with 6 bases spanning the gap. Germline-derived CDR1 and CDR2 are LNHDA and SQIVND (reference sequence). This CDR3 is built from 12 residues. This chain's CDR3 is CASSARQETQYF. Here the CDR3 DNA reads TGTGCCAGTAGTGCGCGGCAAGAGACCCAGTACTTC.

This chain connects TRBV10-3 to TRBJ2-7, with D possibly TRBD2 on 6 matching bases. V lost 3 bases and J lost 4, with 10 bases in between. This CDR3 has 13 residues. Germline lookup yields CDR1 ENHRY and CDR2 SYGVKD. The CDR3 loop reads CAISDVGGYEQYF. As DNA, the CDR3 is TGTGCCATCAGTGATGTGGGGGGATACGAGCAGTACTTC.

The CDR3 protein is CASKLWGGDTQYF. The CDR3, as DNA: TGTGCCAGCAAGTTGTGGGGCGGAGATACGCAGTATTTT. The chain links TRBV6-1 to TRBJ2-3; maybe TRBD1 (5 bases). V was shortened by 7 bases and J by 5 bases, with 13 bases between the two germline ends. The germline CDR1 and CDR2 sequences are MNHNS and SASEGT. The CDR3 totals 13 residues.

CDR3 DNA sequence: TGTGCCTGGAGTGTAGGCCCCCCGGGGGCTAATGAAAAACTGTTTTTT. Its protein product is CAWSVGPPGANEKLFF. The V and J genes are TRBV30 and TRBJ1-4; perhaps TRBD1 as D (5 bases). V was pared by 0 bases and J by 3 bases, with 14 bases between. Germline loops: CDR1 GTSNPN, CDR2 SVGIG (reference sequence). This CDR3 has 16 residues.

This chain joins TRBV29-1 and TRBJ2-1; 10 bases are shared with TRBD2. The CDR3 is 14 residues long. J gave up 7 bases and V 3 bases, and 6 bases lay outside the gene matches. The germline gives CDR1 SQVTM, CDR2 ANQGSEA. The CDR3 region is CSVESAGGKNEQFF. CDR3 DNA: TGCAGCGTTGAGTCAGCGGGGGGGAAGAATGAGCAGTTCTTC.

A word on this clone: Other DNA sequences from this sample encode an identical CDR3 as well. J is TRBJ1-2 and V is TRBV28, with no clear D. The germline V gene encodes CDR1 MDHEN and CDR2 SYDVKM. This CDR3 comprises 13 residues. The V and J ends lost 3 bases and 3 bases respectively, with 8 bases between them. The CDR3 DNA reads as TGTGCCAGCAGTTTGGAGCCCGACTATGGCTACACCTTC. This codes for CASSLEPDYGYTF.

This chain connects TRBV6-5 to TRBJ2-7; perhaps TRBD1 as D (6 bases). V lost 5 bases and J lost 2, with 16 bases in between. Germline V gene sequence: CDR1 MNHEY, CDR2 SVGAGI. The CDR3 covers 15 residues. For the CDR3, the DNA is TGTGCCAGCAGTCACAGGGACCTCCCTCCCTACGAGCAGTACTTC. Encoded protein: CASSHRDLPPYEQYF.

This clone has a single count. The chain has TRBV28 and TRBJ1-1; 9 bases match TRBD1. After removal of 6 bases from V and 4 bases from J, the junction contained 6 bases not matched to a gene. The CDR3 is 14 residues long. Germline V gene sequence: CDR1 MDHEN, CDR2 SYDVKM. In DNA form, the CDR3 reads TGTGCCAGCAGGGGAGGGGGACAGGGCACTGAAGCTTTCTTT. Translated, it gives CASRGGGQGTEAFF.

J is TRBJ2-2 and V is TRBV6-6; perhaps TRBD1 as D (5 bases). The germline CDR1 and CDR2 sequences are MNHNY and SVGAGI (reference sequence). The CDR3 extends over 15 amino acids. The ends were cut back, 2 bases at V and 4 bases at J, with 11 bases in the middle. CDR3 DNA sequence: TGTGCCAGCAGTTACCCGTACAGGTCCACCGGGGAGCTGTTTTTT. Translated: CASSYPYRSTGELFF.